This T cell receptor beta chain stems from a study of CXCR3-negative and CXCR3-positive naive CD8 T cells. Study-level information: The dataset comprises around 130 million TRB reads in total, with about 1.5 +/- 0.3 million reads per library.

All TRB cDNA libraries came from 5' RACE performed with UMI labels. One entry per CDR3 protein, without DNA, is what TCRdb gives after re-calling the 5' RACE reads. This sample contains roughly 110,000 distinct CDR3 sequences. A CD45RO-CCR7+CD27+CD95- phenotype identified naive CD8+ T cells. The study, taken as a whole, reports: The study found that naive CXCR3-negative and CXCR3-positive cells shared TRBV-TRBJ usage, while memory cells differed. Hydrophobicity was higher for TRB CDR3s found in CXCR3-positive naive cells than in CXCR3-negative naive cells. Naive subsets expressed similar surface CD5; TRB CDR3 features served to infer TCR strength.

Notes on this clonotype: What it binds is not known.

The CDR3 contains 14 residues. Germline V lookup: CDR1 MDHEN, CDR2 SYDVKM. The clonotype comes from a human donor in good health. Some clones in this sample may be carry-over from other donors' samples. The V gene is TRBV28, the J gene TRBJ2-5; TCRdb's D gene call, TRBD2, goes unchecked for lack of DNA. Sequencing used naive CXCR3+ CD8+ T cells from blood. The subset here: CD45RO-CCR7+CD27+CD95- naive CD8+ T cells expressing CXCR3 (TNR3+). The CDR3 sequence: CASSFASNQETQYF.